This T cell receptor beta chain emerged from a study of PD-L1 blockade in urothelial cancer. On the study more broadly: Patients with male sex and bladder-origin urothelial cancer accounted for most of the roughly 30 enrolled. Between 0 and 3 prior chemotherapy regimens had been given to patients.

The V gene end was trimmed by 0 bases and the J gene end by 3 bases; junction bases not matched to a gene: 0. The germline V gene has CDR1 SGHTA and CDR2 FQGTGA. This CDR3 spans 16 amino acids. TCRdb keeps only in-frame clones here, not all; method: immunoSEQ multiplex PCR. The table has 130,000 or so clones, approximately 88% seen once. This clone was found once. Specified time point: pretreatment peripheral blood. Sequencing used PBMCs, obtained around atezolizumab (anti-PD-L1) treatment. The receptor comes from a man over 45 with urothelial cancer. The genes are TRBV7-3 and TRBJ2-1; the match to TRBD2 covers 12 bases. DNA of the CDR3: TGTGCCAGCAGCTTAACGACTAGCGGGAGCTACAATGAGCAGTTCTTC. Amino acids: CASSLTTSGSYNEQFF.